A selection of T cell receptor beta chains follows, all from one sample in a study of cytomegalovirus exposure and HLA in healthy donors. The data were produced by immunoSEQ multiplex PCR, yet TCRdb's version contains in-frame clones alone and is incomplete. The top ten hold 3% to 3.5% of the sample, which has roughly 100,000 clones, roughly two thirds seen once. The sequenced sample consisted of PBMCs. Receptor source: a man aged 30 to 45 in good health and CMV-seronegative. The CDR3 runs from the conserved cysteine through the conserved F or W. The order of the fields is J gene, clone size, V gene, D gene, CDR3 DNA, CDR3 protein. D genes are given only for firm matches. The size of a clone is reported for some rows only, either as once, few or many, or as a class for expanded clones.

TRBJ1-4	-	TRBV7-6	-	TGTGCCAGCAGCTTAGAAGGGCTACAGGGTGAAAAACTGTTTTTT	CASSLEGLQGEKLFF
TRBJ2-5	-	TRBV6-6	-	TGTGCCAGCAGTTCCCGCGAAGAGACCCAGTACTTC	CASSSREETQYF
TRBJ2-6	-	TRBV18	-	TGTGCCAGCTCACTAAGACAGACCGGGGCCAACGTCCTGACTTTC	CASSLRQTGANVLTF
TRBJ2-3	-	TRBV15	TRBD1	TGTGCCACCAGCAGGACAGGGAGCACAGATACGCAGTATTTT	CATSRTGSTDTQYF
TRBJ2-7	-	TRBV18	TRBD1	TGTGCCAGCTCGCCCGGGACAGTATCCCCCTACGAGCAGTACTTC	CASSPGTVSPYEQYF
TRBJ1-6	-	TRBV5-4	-	TGTGCCAGCAGCTTCCAGGGGAGCAGTTCACCCCTCCACTTT	CASSFQGSSSPLHF
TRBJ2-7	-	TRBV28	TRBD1	TGTGCCAGCAGTTTCCAGGGGGTAGCCTACGAGCAGTACTTC	CASSFQGVAYEQYF
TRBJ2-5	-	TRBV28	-	TGTGCCAGCAGTTTATTTGCGGGCCTCCAAGAGACCCAGTACTTC	CASSLFAGLQETQYF
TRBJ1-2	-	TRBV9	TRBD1	TGTGCCAGCAGCGACCAGACAGGGGCGTCGGGCTACACCTTC	CASSDQTGASGYTF
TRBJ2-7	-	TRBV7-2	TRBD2	TGTGCCAGCAGACTAGCGGGAGGCTACGAGCAGTACTTC	CASRLAGGYEQYF
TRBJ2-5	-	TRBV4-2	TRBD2	TGTGCCAGCAGCCAAGTCCCTCCAACTTCATTAGCGGGAGAGGGGGGGGAGACCCAGTACTTC	CASSQVPPTSLAGEGGETQYF
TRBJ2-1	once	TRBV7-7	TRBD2	TGTGCTAGCAGCCTCAGACTAGCGGGAGGGCGACATGAGCAGTTCTTC	CASSLRLAGGRHEQFF
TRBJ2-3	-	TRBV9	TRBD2	TGTGCCAGCAGCGAGACCCGGATTGGTAGCGGGTTCACAGATACGCAGTATTTT	CASSETRIGSGFTDTQYF
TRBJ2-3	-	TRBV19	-	TGTGCCAGTAGCCGTCAAGGGGTAACTAGCACAGATACGCAGTATTTT	CASSRQGVTSTDTQYF
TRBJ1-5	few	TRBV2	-	TGTGCCAGCAAGGACTCAGACCGCCTAGGACAGCCCCAGCATTTT	CASKDSDRLGQPQHF
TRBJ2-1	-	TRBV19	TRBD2	TGTGCCAGTAGTCCTCTGGGAAGCGGGAAGTACAATGAGCAGTTCTTC	CASSPLGSGKYNEQFF
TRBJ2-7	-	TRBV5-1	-	TGCGCCAGCAGCAAACTGGGGGCTAACGAGCAGTACTTC	CASSKLGANEQYF
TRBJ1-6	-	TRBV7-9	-	TGTGCCAGCAGCTTAGCGAGCGCTCTTTCACCCCTCCACTTT	CASSLASALSPLHF
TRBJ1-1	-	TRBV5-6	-	TGTGCCAGCAGCGGAATCAGGGAGAACACTGAAGCTTTCTTT	CASSGIRENTEAFF
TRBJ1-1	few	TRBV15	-	TGTGCCACCAGCAGAGATAGACCAGGCGTTGAAGCTTTCTTT	CATSRDRPGVEAFF
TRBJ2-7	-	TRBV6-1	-	TGTGCCAGCAGTGTATTACAGGGAGTAGACGAGCAGTACTTC	CASSVLQGVDEQYF
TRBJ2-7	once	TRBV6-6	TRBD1	TGTGCCAGCAGTACCCTAAGGGGACAGGGGCCCTACGAGCAGTACTTC	CASSTLRGQGPYEQYF
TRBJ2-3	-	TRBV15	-	TGTGCCACCAGCAGAGATAAGGGGGAGATAGATACGCAGTATTTT	CATSRDKGEIDTQYF
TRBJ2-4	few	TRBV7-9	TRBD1	TGTGCCAGCAGCTTAGGACAGGGTAAAAACATTCAGTACTTC	CASSLGQGKNIQYF
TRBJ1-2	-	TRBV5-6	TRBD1	TGTGCCAGCAGCACAGGTGGACAGGGACAAAACTATGGCTACACCTTC	CASSTGGQGQNYGYTF
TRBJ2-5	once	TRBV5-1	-	TGCGCCAGCAGCAGGACCGGGACGGGAGAGGAGACCCAGTACTTC	CASSRTGTGEETQYF
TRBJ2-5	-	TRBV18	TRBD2	TGTGCCAGCTCACCACCGGGACTAGGGCAAGAGACCCAGTACTTC	CASSPPGLGQETQYF
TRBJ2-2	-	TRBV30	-	TGTGCCTGGGACCTGACTAGTAAAATTGGGACCGGGGAGCTGTTTTTT	CAWDLTSKIGTGELFF
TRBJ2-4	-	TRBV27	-	TGTGCCAGCAGTTTAAATTATAGAGCCAAAAACATTCAGTACTTC	CASSLNYRAKNIQYF
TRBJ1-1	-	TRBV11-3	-	TGTGCCAGCAGGGGCAGCACCACCGCACCGAACACTGAAGCTTTCTTT	CASRGSTTAPNTEAFF
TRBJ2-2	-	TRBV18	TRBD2	TGTGCCAGCTCACCACTAACTAGCGGGACCGGGGAGCTGTTTTTT	CASSPLTSGTGELFF
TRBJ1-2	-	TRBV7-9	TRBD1	TGTGCCAGCAGCTTAGTAACCCGACAGGGCTACGATGGCTACACCTTC	CASSLVTRQGYDGYTF
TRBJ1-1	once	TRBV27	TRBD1	TGTGCCAGCAGTACGAGGACAGGGGTTACTGAAGCTTTCTTT	CASSTRTGVTEAFF
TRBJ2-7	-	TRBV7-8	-	TGTGCCAGCAGCCACTTAGAGCCGGTGGAGGGTTACGAGCAGTACTTC	CASSHLEPVEGYEQYF
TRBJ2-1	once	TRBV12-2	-	TGTGCAAGTCGCTTAGCTGCGGCCAGCTCCTACAATGAGCAGTTCTTC	CASRLAAASSYNEQFF
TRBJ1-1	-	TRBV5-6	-	TGTGCCAGCAGGACCAGGAAACGGCTGAACACTGAAGCTTTCTTT	CASRTRKRLNTEAFF
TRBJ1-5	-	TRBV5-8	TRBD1	TGTGCCAGCAGCCGCGGGACAGGGCGGACGGGCAATCAGCCCCAGCATTTT	CASSRGTGRTGNQPQHF
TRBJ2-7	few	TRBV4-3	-	TGCGCCAGCAGCCGCCTAGGCGGCCCGCAGTACTTC	CASSRLGGPQYF
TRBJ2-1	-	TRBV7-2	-	TGTGCCAGCAGCTTACGTCAGACAGGTAGCTCCTACAATGAGCAGTTCTTC	CASSLRQTGSSYNEQFF
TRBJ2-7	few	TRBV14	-	TGTGCCAGCAGCCAAGATCTTGGCGGGATTGCCTACGAGCAGTACTTC	CASSQDLGGIAYEQYF
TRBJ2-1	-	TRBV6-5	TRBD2	TGTGCCAGCGGGGGACTAGCGGGAGGCCACAATGAGCAGTTCTTC	CASGGLAGGHNEQFF
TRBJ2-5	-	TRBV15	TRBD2	TGTGCCACCAAAGCGGGAGGGCCGTTGGAGACCCAGTACTTC	CATKAGGPLETQYF
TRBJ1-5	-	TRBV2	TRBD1	TGTGCCAGCAGTCAGACAGGGGGCGGACGGAACCAGCATTTT	CASSQTGGGRNQHF
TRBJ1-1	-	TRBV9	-	TGTGCCAGCAGCGAGTATCGGGGGGGCTCCTCTGAAGCTTTCTTT	CASSEYRGGSSEAFF
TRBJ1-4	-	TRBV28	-	TGTGCCGTGGGGGGAAAAAGCATTTTTTTT	CAVGGKSIFF
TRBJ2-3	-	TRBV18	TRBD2	TGTGCCAGCTCGCCTCGAGCGGGACCCACAGATACGCAGTATTTT	CASSPRAGPTDTQYF
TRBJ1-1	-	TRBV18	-	TGTGCCAGCTCAATCTCCAGGAACACTGAAGCTTTCTTT	CASSISRNTEAFF
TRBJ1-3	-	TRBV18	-	TGTGCCAGCTCACCAGACAGGAGCCTCTCTGGAAACACCATATATTTT	CASSPDRSLSGNTIYF